This T cell receptor (beta chain) came from a study of monozygotic twins with inflammatory bowel disease. Broader study findings: Support was lacking for any single strong IBD-associated signal or clonotype.

Blood (approximately 2.5 ml) was collected from every donor individually. Germline assignment: CDR1 KGHSH and CDR2 LQKENI. The CDR3 runs to 14 residues. Incorporation of UMIs carrying a 6-nucleotide sample barcode was performed by template switching. TCRdb reanalyzed the 5' RACE reads, giving one entry per CDR3 protein sequence and no DNA. There are some 170,000 distinct CDR3 sequences in the sample, with roughly 2.3% held by the top ten. As to this clonotype: What it recognizes is unknown.

The sequenced sample was blood. This receptor was taken from a human donor with ulcerative colitis or Crohn's disease, or a healthy co-twin of an affected twin (not recorded which). V is TRBV18 and J is TRBJ1-5; TCRdb's D gene call, TRBD1, goes unchecked for lack of DNA. CDR3 sequence reads: CASSPSGGGQPQHF.